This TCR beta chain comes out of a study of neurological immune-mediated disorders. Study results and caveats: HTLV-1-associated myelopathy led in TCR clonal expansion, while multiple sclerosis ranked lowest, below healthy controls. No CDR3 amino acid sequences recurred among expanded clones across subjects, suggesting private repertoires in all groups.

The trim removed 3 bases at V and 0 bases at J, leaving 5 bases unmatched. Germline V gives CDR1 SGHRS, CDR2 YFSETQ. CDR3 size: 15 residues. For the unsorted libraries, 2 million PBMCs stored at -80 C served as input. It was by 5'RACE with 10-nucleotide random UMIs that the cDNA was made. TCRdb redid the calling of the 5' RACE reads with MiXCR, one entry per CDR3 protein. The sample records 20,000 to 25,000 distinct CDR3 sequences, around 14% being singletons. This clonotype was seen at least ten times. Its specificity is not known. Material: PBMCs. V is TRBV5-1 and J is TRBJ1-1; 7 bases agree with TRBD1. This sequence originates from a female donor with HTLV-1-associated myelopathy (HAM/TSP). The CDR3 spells CASSSAGQLNTEAFF. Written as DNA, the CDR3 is TGCGCCAGCAGCTCAGCGGGACAGTTGAACACTGAAGCTTTCTTT.